This T cell receptor (beta chain) was sequenced for a study of cytomegalovirus exposure and HLA in healthy donors. Study-wide results and caveats: Earlier findings revealed that most TCR beta V segments proved productive either about 87% or about 30% of the time. The classifier was said to identify cytomegalovirus status with high specificity and sensitivity. DRB1 had the most TCR associations and HLA-C the fewest, a later analysis found, with rates varying by HLA locus.

It was with 60 Vbeta and 13 Jbeta primers that the PCR ran. Authors' data handling: In a later analysis, of around 83 million unique beta chains, around 11 million appeared in at least two donors. The protocol was immunoSEQ multiplex PCR, while the TCRdb copy is restricted to in-frame clones and leaves out a portion. D and trimming come from the DNA, and the V and J calls and clone size come from that table. This table holds around 150,000 clones, roughly 82% found once. Details on this clone: The antigen remains unidentified.

This clonotype originated in a man in his fifties in good health and CMV-seropositive. The sequenced sample was PBMCs.

DNA for the CDR3: TGTGCCAGCAGCTTCGGGACAGGGAACACCGGGGAGCTGTTTTTT. Translation gives CASSFGTGNTGELFF. The V and J genes are TRBV5-4 and TRBJ2-2, with TRBD1 identical over 8 bases. This CDR3 contains 15 residues. V lost 2 bases to trimming and J lost 1 base; unmatched junction nucleotides: 1. Germline V lookup: CDR1 SGHNT, CDR2 YYREEE (reference sequence).